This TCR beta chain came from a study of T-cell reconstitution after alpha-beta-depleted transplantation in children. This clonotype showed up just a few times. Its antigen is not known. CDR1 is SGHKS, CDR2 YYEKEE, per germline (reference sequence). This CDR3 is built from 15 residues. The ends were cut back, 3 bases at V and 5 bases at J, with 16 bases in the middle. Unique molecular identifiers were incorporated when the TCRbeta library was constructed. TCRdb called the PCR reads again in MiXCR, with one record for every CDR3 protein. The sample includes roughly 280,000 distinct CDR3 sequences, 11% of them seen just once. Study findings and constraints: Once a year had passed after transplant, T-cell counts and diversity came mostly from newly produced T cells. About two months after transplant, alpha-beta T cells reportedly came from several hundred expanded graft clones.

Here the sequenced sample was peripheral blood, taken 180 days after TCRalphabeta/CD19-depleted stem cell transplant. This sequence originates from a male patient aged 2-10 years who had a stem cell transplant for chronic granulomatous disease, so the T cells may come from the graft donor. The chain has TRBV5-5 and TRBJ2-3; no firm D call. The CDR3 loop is CASSYWTEPGDTQYF. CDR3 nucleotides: TGTGCCAGCAGCTACTGGACGGAGCCGGGAGATACGCAGTATTTT.